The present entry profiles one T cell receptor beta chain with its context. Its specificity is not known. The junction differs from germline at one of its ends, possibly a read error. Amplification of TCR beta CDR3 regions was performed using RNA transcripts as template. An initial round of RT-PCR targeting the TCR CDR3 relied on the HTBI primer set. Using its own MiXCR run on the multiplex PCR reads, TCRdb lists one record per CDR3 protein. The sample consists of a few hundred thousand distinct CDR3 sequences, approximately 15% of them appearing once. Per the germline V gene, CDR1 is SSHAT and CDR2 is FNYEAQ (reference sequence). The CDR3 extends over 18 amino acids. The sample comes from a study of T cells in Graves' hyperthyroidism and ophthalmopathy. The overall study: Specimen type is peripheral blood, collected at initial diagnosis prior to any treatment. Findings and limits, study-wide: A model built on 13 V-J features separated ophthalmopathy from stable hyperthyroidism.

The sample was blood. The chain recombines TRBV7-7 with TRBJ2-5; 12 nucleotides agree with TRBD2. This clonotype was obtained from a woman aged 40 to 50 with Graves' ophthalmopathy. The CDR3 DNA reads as TGTGCTAGCAGCTTTCCTTTGGGGGGACTAGCGGGTGAAGAGACCCAGTACTTC. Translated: CASSFPLGGLAGEETQYF.